The rows below give T cell receptor beta chains drawn from one sample of a study of cytomegalovirus exposure and HLA in healthy donors. Profiling relied on immunoSEQ multiplex PCR, and the TCRdb table lists in-frame clones only, not all of them. The table has about 110,000 clones, about 87% seen once. Specimen: PBMCs. The receptors here all came from a woman between 18 and 30 years old in good health and CMV-seropositive. The CDR3 runs from the conserved cysteine through the conserved F or W. Fields, in order: D gene, V gene, clone size, J gene, CDR3 length, CDR3 protein, CDR3 DNA. D genes are given only for firm matches. Size values are once, few and many counts, or a class for expanded clones, and some rows have none.

>-|TRBV7-6|-|TRBJ2-1|15
CASSLDGASYNEQFF
TGTGCCAGCAGCTTAGATGGGGCCAGCTACAATGAGCAGTTCTTC
>TRBD2|TRBV25-1|-|TRBJ2-2|18
CASSEWDSGKKYTGELFF
TGTGCCAGCAGTGAATGGGATAGCGGGAAGAAATACACCGGGGAGCTGTTTTTT
>TRBD2|TRBV5-4|-|TRBJ2-5|14
CASNSGGREETQYF
TGTGCCAGCAATAGCGGGGGGCGGGAAGAGACCCAGTACTTC
>TRBD1|TRBV9|-|TRBJ1-4|15
CASSFRGGTNEKLFF
TGTGCCAGCAGCTTTAGAGGGGGCACTAATGAAAAACTGTTTTTT
>TRBD1|TRBV5-6|-|TRBJ1-1|12
CASSSGTAEAFF
TGTGCCAGCAGCTCTGGGACAGCCGAAGCTTTCTTT
>-|TRBV19|-|TRBJ1-3|17
CASSTLQGRFSGNTIYF
TGTGCCAGTAGTACACTCCAGGGGCGCTTCTCTGGAAACACCATATATTTT
>TRBD1|TRBV7-9|-|TRBJ2-5|16
CASSLSDWTGEETQYF
TGTGCCAGCAGCTTAAGCGATTGGACAGGGGAAGAGACCCAGTACTTC
>-|TRBV6-4|many|TRBJ2-2|13
CASSDRDTGELFF
TGTGCCAGCAGTGACCGGGACACCGGGGAGCTGTTTTTT
>TRBD2|TRBV4-3|few|TRBJ2-3|20
CASSQTPGTSGGDWTDTQYF
TGCGCCAGCAGCCAAACCCCCGGGACTAGCGGGGGGGATTGGACAGATACGCAGTATTTT
>-|TRBV6-1|-|TRBJ1-4|15
CASSESGTFNEKLFF
TGTGCCAGCAGTGAATCTGGCACCTTTAATGAAAAACTGTTTTTT
>-|TRBV19|-|TRBJ1-3|12
CASSRGGNTIYF
TGTGCCAGTAGTAGGGGCGGAAACACCATATATTTT
>TRBD1|TRBV4-3|-|TRBJ1-2|14
CASSQVQGAVGYTF
TGCGCCAGCAGCCAAGTACAGGGGGCGGTTGGCTACACCTTC
>-|TRBV9|few|TRBJ2-5|13
CASSVGTEETQYF
TGTGCCAGCAGCGTAGGGACAGAAGAGACCCAGTACTTC
>TRBD1|TRBV11-1|-|TRBJ2-7|15
CASSLRQGANYEQYF
TGTGCCAGCAGCCTCCGACAGGGGGCGAATTACGAGCAGTACTTC
>TRBD1|TRBV5-1|-|TRBJ1-1|15
CASSLGGTGNTEAFF
TGCGCCAGCAGCTTGGGGGGGACAGGGAACACTGAAGCTTTCTTT
>TRBD1|TRBV20-1|-|TRBJ1-2|11
CVTQGGYGYTF
TGCGTTACTCAGGGGGGCTATGGCTACACCTTC
>TRBD1|TRBV5-1|-|TRBJ1-2|15
CASSPRTGANYGYTF
TGCGCCAGCAGCCCCCGGACAGGGGCTAACTATGGCTACACCTTC
>-|TRBV2|-|TRBJ1-5|14
CASMDRGTYQPQHF
TGTGCCAGCATGGACAGAGGAACATATCAGCCCCAGCATTTT
>TRBD2|TRBV6-1|-|TRBJ2-2|16
CASSERGQRGTGELFF
TGTGCCAGCAGTGAACGGGGGCAGCGGGGGACCGGGGAGCTGTTTTTT
>TRBD1|TRBV5-4|few|TRBJ1-2|14
CASSWAGGNYGYTF
TGTGCCAGCAGCTGGGCAGGGGGCAACTATGGCTACACCTTC
>-|TRBV28|-|TRBJ1-5|14
CASKQTYSNQPQHF
TGTGCCAGCAAACAGACGTATAGCAATCAGCCCCAGCATTTT
>-|TRBV2|once|TRBJ2-6|17
CARQRTQETSGANVLTF
TGTGCCAGACAGAGGACACAGGAAACCTCTGGGGCCAACGTCCTGACTTTC
>-|TRBV28|-|TRBJ1-1|13
CASSDDRNTEAFF
TGTGCCAGCAGTGATGACAGGAACACTGAAGCTTTCTTT
>-|TRBV6-1|-|TRBJ1-5|13
CASSIRDNQPQHF
TGTGCCAGCAGTATCCGGGACAACCAGCCCCAGCATTTT
>-|TRBV11-2|-|TRBJ2-2|15
CASSRLDRSTGELFF
TGTGCCAGCAGCCGCCTGGATCGGAGCACCGGGGAGCTGTTTTTT
>-|TRBV27|-|TRBJ2-1|11
CATGLRIEQFF
TGTGCCACCGGGTTAAGGATTGAGCAGTTCTTC